This T cell receptor beta chain was identified during a study of T cells after yellow fever vaccination. There are a few counts of this clonotype. The DNA is left out, because the CDR3 cannot be placed on it with certainty; the CDR3 is given as TCRdb lists it. TCRdb redid the calling of the 5' RACE reads with MiXCR, one entry per CDR3 protein. The sample yields hundreds of thousands of distinct CDR3 sequences, more than 9% seen once. Termini included, the CDR3 measures 21 amino acids. This receptor was taken from a young man who received the YFV17D yellow fever vaccine. V usage is TRBV7-5 and J usage is TRBJ2-1; the DNA was not used to check the table's D call, TRBD1. TRBV7-5 is a listed pseudogene. The sample consisted of PBMCs, taken on the day of the yellow fever booster vaccination. The CDR3 region is CISVPEALRNRGRGALNEQFF.